A selection of T cell receptor beta chains follows, all from one sample in a study of T cell changes during pregnancy in multiple sclerosis. Only in-frame clones appear in the TCRdb table, and some are missing; sequencing was by immunoSEQ multiplex PCR. This sample has more than 75,000 clones, with just under 95% found just once. The starting material was peripheral blood, obtained in the first trimester of pregnancy. The receptor source for this set is a female donor with multiple sclerosis, enrolled in a pregnancy study. CDR3s include the opening cysteine and the closing phenylalanine or tryptophan. The D gene is left open where the match is weak. Clone size is shown for a subset of rows, as once, few, many or a class of expanded clone.

J gene: TRBJ1-1
clone size: once
V gene: TRBV28
D gene: -
CDR3 protein: CASSSPWGGGRKNTEAFF
CDR3 DNA: TGTGCCAGCAGCTCCCCTTGGGGGGGCGGAAGAAAGAACACTGAAGCTTTCTTT

J gene: TRBJ1-1
clone size: -
V gene: TRBV2
D gene: TRBD1
CDR3 protein: CASSEARQGLEAFF
CDR3 DNA: TGTGCCAGCAGTGAAGCGAGACAGGGGCTAGAAGCTTTCTTT

J gene: TRBJ1-1
clone size: -
V gene: TRBV10-3
D gene: TRBD1
CDR3 protein: CAISPGTGGNAEAFF
CDR3 DNA: TGTGCCATCAGTCCCGGGACAGGGGGCAACGCTGAAGCTTTCTTT

J gene: TRBJ2-7
clone size: -
V gene: TRBV27
D gene: -
CDR3 protein: CASSFLGSTSSYEQYF
CDR3 DNA: TGTGCCAGCAGTTTCCTCGGTAGCACGTCCTCCTACGAGCAGTACTTC

J gene: TRBJ1-4
clone size: -
V gene: TRBV19
D gene: -
CDR3 protein: CASKYRDEKLFF
CDR3 DNA: TGTGCCAGCAAATACAGGGATGAAAAACTGTTTTTT

J gene: TRBJ1-1
clone size: -
V gene: TRBV6-5
D gene: -
CDR3 protein: CASSYSTYRLNTEAFF
CDR3 DNA: TGTGCCAGCAGTTACTCGACCTACAGATTAAACACTGAAGCTTTCTTT

J gene: TRBJ1-6
clone size: -
V gene: TRBV2
D gene: -
CDR3 protein: CASRLDGGSDNSPLHF
CDR3 DNA: TGTGCCAGCAGGCTAGATGGAGGGTCTGATAATTCACCCCTCCACTTT

J gene: TRBJ1-2
clone size: -
V gene: TRBV13
D gene: -
CDR3 protein: CASSLGSGYYGYTF
CDR3 DNA: TGTGCCAGCAGCTTAGGTTCGGGGTACTATGGCTACACCTTC

J gene: TRBJ2-3
clone size: -
V gene: TRBV19
D gene: -
CDR3 protein: CASTKGVGGTDTQYF
CDR3 DNA: TGTGCCAGTACCAAAGGGGTAGGAGGCACAGATACGCAGTATTTT

J gene: TRBJ1-2
clone size: -
V gene: TRBV6-5
D gene: TRBD1
CDR3 protein: CASTGTGGYGYTF
CDR3 DNA: TGTGCCAGCACCGGCACAGGGGGCTATGGCTACACCTTC

J gene: TRBJ2-2
clone size: -
V gene: TRBV30
D gene: -
CDR3 protein: CAWSFTNTGELFF
CDR3 DNA: TGTGCCTGGAGTTTCACGAACACCGGGGAGCTGTTTTTT

J gene: TRBJ2-2
clone size: -
V gene: TRBV6-1
D gene: -
CDR3 protein: CASRHLDSTGELFF
CDR3 DNA: TGTGCCAGCAGGCACTTGGACAGCACCGGGGAGCTGTTTTTT

J gene: TRBJ2-3
clone size: -
V gene: TRBV9
D gene: -
CDR3 protein: CASSVRGGGGTDTQYF
CDR3 DNA: TGTGCCAGCAGCGTAAGGGGGGGAGGAGGCACAGATACGCAGTATTTT

J gene: TRBJ2-7
clone size: -
V gene: TRBV6-5
D gene: -
CDR3 protein: CASSQDSYYEQYF
CDR3 DNA: TGTGCCAGCAGCCAGGACAGCTACTACGAGCAGTACTTC

J gene: TRBJ2-7
clone size: -
V gene: TRBV5-1
D gene: TRBD1
CDR3 protein: CASSTGGAGEQYF
CDR3 DNA: TGCGCCAGCAGCACAGGGGGCGCGGGCGAGCAGTACTTC

J gene: TRBJ2-3
clone size: once
V gene: TRBV6-1
D gene: TRBD2
CDR3 protein: CATHQGGASNTQYF
CDR3 DNA: TGTGCCACCCACCAGGGAGGGGCGTCAAATACGCAGTATTTT

J gene: TRBJ1-1
clone size: -
V gene: TRBV18
D gene: -
CDR3 protein: CASSPPTARAEAFF
CDR3 DNA: TGTGCCAGCTCACCACCGACGGCTCGGGCTGAAGCTTTCTTT

J gene: TRBJ2-1
clone size: -
V gene: TRBV18
D gene: TRBD2
CDR3 protein: CASSPRLAVPYNEQFF
CDR3 DNA: TGTGCCAGCTCACCACGACTAGCGGTACCCTACAATGAGCAGTTCTTC

J gene: TRBJ2-3
clone size: -
V gene: TRBV7-2
D gene: -
CDR3 protein: CASSPRTGTDTQYF
CDR3 DNA: TGTGCCAGCAGCCCCCGGACAGGCACAGATACGCAGTATTTT

J gene: TRBJ2-7
clone size: -
V gene: TRBV9
D gene: -
CDR3 protein: CASSKVPGTYEQYF
CDR3 DNA: TGTGCCAGCAGCAAAGTGCCAGGCACCTACGAGCAGTACTTC

J gene: TRBJ2-1
clone size: once
V gene: TRBV7-3
D gene: -
CDR3 protein: CASSSQGEQFF
CDR3 DNA: TGTGCCAGCAGCTCACAGGGTGAGCAGTTCTTC

J gene: TRBJ1-5
clone size: -
V gene: TRBV4-2
D gene: -
CDR3 protein: CASSQEGGYQPQHF
CDR3 DNA: TGTGCCAGCAGCCAAGAAGGGGGTTATCAGCCCCAGCATTTT

J gene: TRBJ2-5
clone size: -
V gene: TRBV27
D gene: TRBD2
CDR3 protein: CASSLSGGTETQYF
CDR3 DNA: TGTGCCAGCAGTTTAAGCGGGGGGACAGAGACCCAGTACTTC

J gene: TRBJ2-3
clone size: -
V gene: TRBV7-2
D gene: -
CDR3 protein: CASSLGGSGGSTDTQYF
CDR3 DNA: TGTGCCAGCAGCTTAGGCGGCAGCGGAGGGAGCACAGATACGCAGTATTTT

J gene: TRBJ2-7
clone size: -
V gene: TRBV4-3
D gene: TRBD1
CDR3 protein: CASSQVQGDYEQYF
CDR3 DNA: TGCGCCAGCAGCCAAGTCCAGGGGGACTACGAGCAGTACTTC

J gene: TRBJ1-2
clone size: few
V gene: TRBV19
D gene: TRBD1
CDR3 protein: CASSSQGNYGYTF
CDR3 DNA: TGTGCCAGTAGTTCACAGGGGAACTATGGCTACACCTTC

J gene: TRBJ2-7
clone size: -
V gene: TRBV2
D gene: -
CDR3 protein: CASRDSGGLEQYF
CDR3 DNA: TGTGCCAGCAGGGACTCCGGGGGACTTGAGCAGTACTTC

J gene: TRBJ2-7
clone size: -
V gene: TRBV6-5
D gene: -
CDR3 protein: CASSYSKSTEQYF
CDR3 DNA: TGTGCCAGCAGTTACTCTAAGAGTACCGAGCAGTACTTC

J gene: TRBJ2-5
clone size: -
V gene: TRBV29-1
D gene: TRBD2
CDR3 protein: CSVGGGETQYF
CDR3 DNA: TGCAGCGTTGGTGGGGGGGAAACCCAGTACTTC

J gene: TRBJ2-5
clone size: -
V gene: TRBV18
D gene: -
CDR3 protein: CASSPREYQETQYF
CDR3 DNA: TGTGCCAGCTCACCTCGGGAGTACCAAGAGACCCAGTACTTC

J gene: TRBJ1-2
clone size: -
V gene: TRBV27
D gene: TRBD1
CDR3 protein: CASSLFVDRGMANYGYTF
CDR3 DNA: TGTGCCAGCAGTTTATTTGTGGACAGGGGTATGGCTAACTATGGCTACACCTTC

J gene: TRBJ2-3
clone size: -
V gene: TRBV7-6
D gene: TRBD2
CDR3 protein: CASSQRGRVLTDTQYF
CDR3 DNA: TGTGCCAGCAGCCAGCGGGGACGGGTGTTAACAGATACGCAGTATTTT

J gene: TRBJ2-5
clone size: -
V gene: TRBV7-7
D gene: TRBD2
CDR3 protein: CASSQGLAGGHGETQYF
CDR3 DNA: TGTGCCAGCAGTCAAGGACTAGCGGGGGGGCACGGAGAGACCCAGTACTTC

J gene: TRBJ1-4
clone size: -
V gene: TRBV28
D gene: TRBD1
CDR3 protein: CASSSRDRGGWSSDEKLFF
CDR3 DNA: TGTGCCAGCAGTTCCCGGGACAGGGGAGGATGGTCTTCGGATGAAAAACTGTTTTTT

J gene: TRBJ2-3
clone size: once
V gene: TRBV6-6
D gene: TRBD1
CDR3 protein: CASSKDRGLADTQYF
CDR3 DNA: TGTGCCAGCAGTAAGGACAGGGGGCTTGCGGATACGCAGTATTTT

J gene: TRBJ1-1
clone size: -
V gene: TRBV7-8
D gene: -
CDR3 protein: CASSLGGVNTEAFF
CDR3 DNA: TGTGCCAGCAGCCTAGGTGGAGTCAACACTGAAGCTTTCTTT

J gene: TRBJ2-2
clone size: -
V gene: TRBV6-1
D gene: -
CDR3 protein: CASSEATGTGELFF
CDR3 DNA: TGTGCCAGCAGTGAAGCCACAGGCACCGGGGAGCTGTTTTTT

J gene: TRBJ1-2
clone size: -
V gene: TRBV11-2
D gene: -
CDR3 protein: CASSPGNNYGYTF
CDR3 DNA: TGTGCCAGCAGCCCCGGGAACAACTATGGCTACACCTTC

J gene: TRBJ1-2
clone size: -
V gene: TRBV28
D gene: -
CDR3 protein: CASTLDNTGYGYTF
CDR3 DNA: TGTGCCAGCACCCTTGACAATACCGGATATGGCTACACCTTC

J gene: TRBJ2-5
clone size: -
V gene: TRBV10-2
D gene: TRBD2
CDR3 protein: CASSESSGRKTQYF
CDR3 DNA: TGCGCCAGCAGTGAGTCCAGCGGGAGGAAGACCCAGTACTTC

J gene: TRBJ1-1
clone size: -
V gene: TRBV7-2
D gene: TRBD1
CDR3 protein: CASSFAHRGQTEAFF
CDR3 DNA: TGTGCCAGCAGCTTTGCCCACAGGGGGCAGACTGAAGCTTTCTTT

J gene: TRBJ1-1
clone size: -
V gene: TRBV5-1
D gene: -
CDR3 protein: CASSLEVRGLNTEAFF
CDR3 DNA: TGCGCCAGCAGCTTGGAGGTCAGGGGCTTGAACACTGAAGCTTTCTTT

J gene: TRBJ2-1
clone size: -
V gene: TRBV7-2
D gene: -
CDR3 protein: CASSAPGSSYNEQFF
CDR3 DNA: TGTGCCAGCAGCGCGCCGGGGAGCTCCTACAATGAGCAGTTCTTC

J gene: TRBJ1-1
clone size: -
V gene: TRBV7-9
D gene: -
CDR3 protein: CASSFLVRTEAFF
CDR3 DNA: TGTGCCAGCAGCTTTTTAGTGAGGACTGAAGCTTTCTTT